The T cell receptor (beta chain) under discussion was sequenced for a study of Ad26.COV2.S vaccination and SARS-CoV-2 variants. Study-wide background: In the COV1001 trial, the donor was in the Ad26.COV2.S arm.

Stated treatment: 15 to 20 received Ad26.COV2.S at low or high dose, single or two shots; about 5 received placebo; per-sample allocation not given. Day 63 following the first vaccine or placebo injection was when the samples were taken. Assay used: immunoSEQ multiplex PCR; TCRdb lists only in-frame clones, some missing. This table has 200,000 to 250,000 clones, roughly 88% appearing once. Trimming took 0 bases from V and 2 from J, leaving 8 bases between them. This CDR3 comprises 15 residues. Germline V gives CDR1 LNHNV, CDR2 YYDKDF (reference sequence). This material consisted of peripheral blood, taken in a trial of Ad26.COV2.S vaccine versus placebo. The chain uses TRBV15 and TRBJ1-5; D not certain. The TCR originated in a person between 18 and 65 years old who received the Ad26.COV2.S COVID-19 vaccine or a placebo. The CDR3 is CATSRDLVRNQPQHF. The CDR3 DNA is TGTGCCACCAGCAGAGATTTGGTCCGCAATCAGCCCCAGCATTTT.